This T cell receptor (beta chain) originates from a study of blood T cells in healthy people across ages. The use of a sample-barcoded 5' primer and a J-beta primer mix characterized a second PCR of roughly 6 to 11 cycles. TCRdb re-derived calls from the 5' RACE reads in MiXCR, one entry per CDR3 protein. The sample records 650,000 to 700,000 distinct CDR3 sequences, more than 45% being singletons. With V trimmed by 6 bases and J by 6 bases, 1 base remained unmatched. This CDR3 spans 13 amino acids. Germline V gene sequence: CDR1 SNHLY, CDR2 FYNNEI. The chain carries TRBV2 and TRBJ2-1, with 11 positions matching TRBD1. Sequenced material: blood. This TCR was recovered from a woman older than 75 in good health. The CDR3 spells CASRGTGGNEQFF. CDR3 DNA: TGTGCCAGCAGAGGGACAGGGGGCAATGAGCAGTTCTTC.